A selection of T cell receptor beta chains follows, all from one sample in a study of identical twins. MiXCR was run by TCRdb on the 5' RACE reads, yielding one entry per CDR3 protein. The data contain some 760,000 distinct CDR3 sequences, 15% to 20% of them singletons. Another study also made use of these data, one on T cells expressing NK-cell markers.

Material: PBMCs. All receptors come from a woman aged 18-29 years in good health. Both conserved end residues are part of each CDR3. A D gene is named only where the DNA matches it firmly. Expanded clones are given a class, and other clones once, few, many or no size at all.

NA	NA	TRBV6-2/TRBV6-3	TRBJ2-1	TGTGCCAGCAGTTACGCCCTAGAGTCCGGGCCCGATGAGCAGTTCTTC	CASSYALESGPDEQFF
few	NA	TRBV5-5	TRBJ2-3	TGTGCCAGCAGCCGTTGGGCAGATACGCAGTATTTT	CASSRWADTQYF
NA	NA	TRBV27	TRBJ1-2	TGTGCCAGCAGTTCCCCCTACAGGGTCCAGGGCTACACCTTC	CASSSPYRVQGYTF
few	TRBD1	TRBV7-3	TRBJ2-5	TGTGCCAGCAGCGCGACAGGGGGCAGGGAGACCCAGTACTTC	CASSATGGRETQYF
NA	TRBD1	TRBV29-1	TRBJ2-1	TGCAGCGGGACGACAGGGAATGAGCAGTTCTTC	CSGTTGNEQFF
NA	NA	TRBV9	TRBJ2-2	TGTTCCAGCAGCGTCCGAGCGGGTTCAACCGGGGAGCTGTTTTTT	CSSSVRAGSTGELFF
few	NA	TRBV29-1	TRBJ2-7	TGCAGCGTTGAATACGAATTGGTAGGGGCCGAGCAGTACTTC	CSVEYELVGAEQYF
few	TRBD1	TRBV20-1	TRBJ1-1	TGCAGTGCTATGGCAGGGGGCAGTTTATCTTTCTTT	CSAMAGGSLSFF
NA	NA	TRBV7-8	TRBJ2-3	TGTGCCAGCAGGTTTCAACCCACAGATACGCAGTATTTT	CASRFQPTDTQYF
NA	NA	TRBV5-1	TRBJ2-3	TGCGCCAGCAGCTCCCGGGGTGGGGCCAACACAGATACGCAGTATTTT	CASSSRGGANTDTQYF
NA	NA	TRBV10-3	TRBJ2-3	TGTGCCATCACCACAACTGTCACAGATACGCAGTATTTT	CAITTTVTDTQYF
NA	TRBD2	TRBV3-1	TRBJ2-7	TGTGCCAGCAGCCAAGAAATAGCGGGACCCCCATACGAGCAGTACTTC	CASSQEIAGPPYEQYF
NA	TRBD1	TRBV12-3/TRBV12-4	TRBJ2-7	TGTGCCAGCAGTTTTTCTGACAGGGGCTCCTACGAGCAGTACTTC	CASSFSDRGSYEQYF
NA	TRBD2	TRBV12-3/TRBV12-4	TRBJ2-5	TGTGCCAGCAACACGGGACTAGCGAAAGAGACCCAGTACTTC	CASNTGLAKETQYF
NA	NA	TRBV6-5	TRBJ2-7	TGTGCCAGCAGTTACTCGCCCAGGGGAAGCTACGAGCAGTACTTC	CASSYSPRGSYEQYF
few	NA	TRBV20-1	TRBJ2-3	TGCAGTGCTATATCTAGCGGCACAGATACGCAGTATTTT	CSAISSGTDTQYF
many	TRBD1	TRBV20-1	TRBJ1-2	TGCAGTGCTAGAGATATATCGTCGGACAGGGGGAATGGCTACACCTTC	CSARDISSDRGNGYTF
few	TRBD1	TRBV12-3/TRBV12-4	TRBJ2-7	TGTGCCAGCAAAGGGGGCGCGCAGAACGAGCAGTACTTC	CASKGGAQNEQYF
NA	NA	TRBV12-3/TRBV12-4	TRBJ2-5	TGTGCCAGCAGTTTCCCTTCACAGGGTGCGGAGACCCAGTACTTC	CASSFPSQGAETQYF
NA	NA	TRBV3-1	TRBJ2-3	TGTGCCAGCAGCCACGGAACACCCGGGATGCAGTATTTT	CASSHGTPGMQYF
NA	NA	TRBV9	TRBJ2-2	TGTGCCAGCACTGCGGCGAACACCGGGGAGCTGTTTTTT	CASTAANTGELFF
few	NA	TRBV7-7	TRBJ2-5	TGTGCTAGCAGCTTACCCGGGCCTCAACCAGAGACCCAGTACTTC	CASSLPGPQPETQYF
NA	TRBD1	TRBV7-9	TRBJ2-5	TGTGCCAGCACGTTCGATGTGGGACAGGGAGGAAGAGAGACCCAGTACTTC	CASTFDVGQGGRETQYF
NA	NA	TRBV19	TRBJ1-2	TGTGCCAGTAGCCCAGGACAGCAGTTTTTCTATGGCTACACCTTC	CASSPGQQFFYGYTF
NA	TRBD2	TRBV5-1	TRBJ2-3	TGCGCCAGCAGCTTGTCGCCTAGCGGGCGCACAGATACGCAGTATTTT	CASSLSPSGRTDTQYF
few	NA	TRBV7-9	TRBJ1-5	TGTGCCAGCAGCTTAGGGGGCCCTGAGGAGCCCCAGCATTTT	CASSLGGPEEPQHF
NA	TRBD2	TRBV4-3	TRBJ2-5	TGCGCCAGCAGCCAAGATCGGCAGGGAGGGGAGACCCAGTACTTC	CASSQDRQGGETQYF
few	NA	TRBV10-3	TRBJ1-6	TGTGCCATCAGTGTTCAGGGCTCGGATAATTCACCCCTCCACTTT	CAISVQGSDNSPLHF
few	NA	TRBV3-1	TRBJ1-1	TGTGCCAGCAGCCAATTAGCGGTGAACACTGAAGCTTTCTTT	CASSQLAVNTEAFF
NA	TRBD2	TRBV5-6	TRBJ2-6	TGTGCCAGCAGTCGGGAGGAGGGAACTGGGGCCAACGTCCTGACCTTC	CASSREEGTGANVLTF
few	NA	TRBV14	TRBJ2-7	TGTGCCAGCAGCCCCGGACCCGATTCTCGCTACGAGCAGTACTTC	CASSPGPDSRYEQYF
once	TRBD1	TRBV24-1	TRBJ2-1	TGTGCCACCAGTGATTTGAACCAGGGGGCTTACAATGAGCAGTTCTTC	CATSDLNQGAYNEQFF
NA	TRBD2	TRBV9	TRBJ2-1	TGTGCCAGCAGCGTAGGCGGGGGGGCCTCCTACAATGAGCAGTTCTTC	CASSVGGGASYNEQFF
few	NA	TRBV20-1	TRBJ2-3	TGCAGTGCGACAGTAAGGGATACGCAGTATTTT	CSATVRDTQYF
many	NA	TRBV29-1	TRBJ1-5	TGCAGCGTTGAAGAGAATAGCAATCAGCCCCAGCATTTT	CSVEENSNQPQHF
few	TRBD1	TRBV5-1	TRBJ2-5	TGCGCCAGCAGCTTTGACAGGGGACGGGAAGAGACCCAGTACTTC	CASSFDRGREETQYF
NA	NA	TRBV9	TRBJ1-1	TGTGCCAGCAGCGTAGAGGGGGACACTGAAGCTTTCTTT	CASSVEGDTEAFF
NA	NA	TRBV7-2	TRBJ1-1	TGTGCCAGCAACCTTCAACGGGACACTGAAGCTTTCTTT	CASNLQRDTEAFF
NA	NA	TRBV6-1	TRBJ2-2	TGTGCCAGCACCAGGGGGGGGTCAGGCGGGGAGCTGTTTTTT	CASTRGGSGGELFF
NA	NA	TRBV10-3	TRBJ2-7	TGTGCCATCAGTGGAGGGGTGAAGGACTACGAGCAGTACTTC	CAISGGVKDYEQYF
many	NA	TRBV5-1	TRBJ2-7	TGCGCCAGCAGCTTGGTTACTGGCTACGAGCAGTACTTC	CASSLVTGYEQYF
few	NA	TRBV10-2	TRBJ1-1	TGCGCCAGCCAATGGACCGCGGGCGACACTGAAGCTTTCTTT	CASQWTAGDTEAFF
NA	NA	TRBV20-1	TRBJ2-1	TGCAGTGCTATCTTACAGCGGCACTACAATGAGCAGTTCTTC	CSAILQRHYNEQFF
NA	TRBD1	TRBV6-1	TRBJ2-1	TGTGCCAGCAGTGATAGGGACAGGGGAAACAATGAGCAGTTCTTC	CASSDRDRGNNEQFF
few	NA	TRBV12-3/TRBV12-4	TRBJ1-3	TGTGCCAGCAGTCTAACAAACACAGGGCTGGAAGCCACCATATATTTT	CASSLTNTGLEATIYF
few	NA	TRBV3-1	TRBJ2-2	TGTGCCAGCGAACCCGGGAGTTCGGGCGCCGGGGAGCTGTTTTTT	CASEPGSSGAGELFF
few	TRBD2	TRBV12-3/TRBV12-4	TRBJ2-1	TGTGCCAGCAGCCACGGGACTAGCGGGGGGGCTGAGCAGTTCTTC	CASSHGTSGGAEQFF
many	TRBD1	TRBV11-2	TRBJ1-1	TGTGCCAGCAGCTTAAGACAGGGGACTGAAGCTTTCTTT	CASSLRQGTEAFF
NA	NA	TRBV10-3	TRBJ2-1	TGTGCCATCAGTGGATCGGGCGGGGAGCAGTTCTTC	CAISGSGGEQFF
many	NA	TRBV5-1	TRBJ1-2	TGCGCCAGCAGTTCCGAGTATGGCTACACCTTC	CASSSEYGYTF
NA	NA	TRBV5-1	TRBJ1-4	TGCGCCAGCAGCGATGCAACTAATGAAAAACTGTTTTTT	CASSDATNEKLFF
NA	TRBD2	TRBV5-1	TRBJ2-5	TGCGCCAGCAGCCCCCGTCCGGGAGCGGGGGAGACCCAGTACTTC	CASSPRPGAGETQYF
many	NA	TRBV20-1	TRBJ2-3	TGCAGTGCCACGGGGACAGATACGCAGTATTTT	CSATGTDTQYF
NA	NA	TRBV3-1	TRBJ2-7	TGTGCCAGCAGCCAACAATCGAACCGGCAGTACTTC	CASSQQSNRQYF
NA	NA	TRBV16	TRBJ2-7	TGTGCCAGCAGCCAATCCGGAGGCGAGCAGTACTTC	CASSQSGGEQYF
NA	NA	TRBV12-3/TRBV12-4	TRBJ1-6	TGTGCCAGCAGTTCCGATAGGAGGAATTCACCCCTCCACTTT	CASSSDRRNSPLHF
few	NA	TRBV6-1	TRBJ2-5	TGTGCCAGCAGTAGGACCCGAAGACGACAGACCCAGTACTTC	CASSRTRRRQTQYF
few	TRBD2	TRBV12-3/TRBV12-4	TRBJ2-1	TGTGCCAGCATCCTCGACGGGGAGGGGTACAATGAGCAGTTCTTC	CASILDGEGYNEQFF
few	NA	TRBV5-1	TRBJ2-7	TGCGCCAGCAGCCCCGAGACTCCCCGAACCGAGCAGTACTTC	CASSPETPRTEQYF